The text below deals with one T cell receptor beta chain. This clone was counted once. The antigen it recognizes is unknown. Per-base qualities were not stored, and no clone one base away is much larger. These data are taken from a study of Ad26.COV2.S vaccination and SARS-CoV-2 variants (dated by TCRdb to the early 2020s). Regarding the study in general: Donors in the vaccine arm were drawn from COV1001, a multicentre, randomized, double-blind, placebo-controlled phase I-IIa trial testing Ad26.COV2.S in healthy adults. Ad26.COV2.S was administered intramuscularly at a dose of 5x10^10 or 1x10^11 viral particles, either as one shot or as two shots given 56 days apart. TCRbeta repertoire sequencing was used to assess the specificity and breadth of SARS-CoV-2-reactive T cell receptors after Ad26.COV2.S vaccination. The TCR-sequenced set comprised approximately 30 samples: around 20 Ad26.COV2.S vaccine recipients, 5 placebo recipients and 8 SARS-CoV-2 convalescent individuals. Trial participants were randomized into five groups of five, in which low-dose or high-dose Ad26.COV2.S was given once or twice, or placebo was given on both occasions. Investigators remained blinded to trial group allocation during experiments and outcome assessment. What the work shows at the level of the full study, not this receptor alone: The study was not powered for comparison of responses between vaccine doses or regimens. The authors noted that the TCR breadth and depth analyses may have underestimated total T cell responses. After vaccination, substantial breadth of spike-specific CD8+ and CD4+ T cell responses was reported. Non-spike TCR breadth was comparable between vaccine and placebo recipients, consistent with the vaccine containing only spike. Compared with placebo recipients, Ad26.COV2.S recipients showed higher spike-specific TCR breadth (P = 0.0014).

The CDR3 runs 14 amino acids, cysteine and phenylalanine included. The entry retains the CDR3 DNA only, 42 bases that are in frame from base 1. The germline V and J ends show losses of 6 bases and 4 bases respectively, and no gene match explains 7 bases of the junction. From a lookup of the germline V gene, CDR1 and CDR2 are LGHNA and YSLEER. The treatment or condition label corresponds to: approximately 18 received Ad26.COV2.S at low or high dose, single or two shots; about 5 received placebo; per-sample allocation not given. For vaccine and placebo recipients, repertoires were sequenced using samples collected on day 63 after the first injection. Between 29 July and 7 August 2020, Cohort 1b enrolled about two dozen adults aged 18-55 years at one site in Boston, USA. As a vaccine, Ad26.COV2.S was a replication-incompetent adenovirus type 26 vector that expressed a prefusion-stabilized SARS-CoV-2 spike protein derived from the original Wuhan strain.

The immunoSEQ Assay was the method used to sequence TCRbeta CDR3 regions. After extraction, genomic DNA underwent amplification by bias-controlled multiplex PCR, followed by high-throughput sequencing. The paper's processing steps were these. To quantify the absolute abundance of every unique TCRbeta CDR3 region, sequences were collapsed and filtered. T cell fraction was estimated by normalizing TCRbeta template counts to usable DNA, which was measured by amplifying reference genes present in all nucleated cells. Repertoire TCRs were annotated as SARS-CoV-2-specific when V gene, CDR3 amino acid sequence and J gene were exactly matched to a known reactive TCR set. The reference SARS-CoV-2 TCR set came from MIRA and was filtered for enrichment in COVID-19-positive ImmuneCODE repertoires, removing public or cross-reactive TCRs. Drawing on the MIRA antigens, annotated TCRs were analysed further at the level of specific ORF or position within ORF. Breadth was defined as the number of annotated unique rearrangements divided by the total number of unique productive rearrangements, and depth was defined as the summed frequency of the annotated unique rearrangements. TCR breadth was compared between groups using two-sided Wilcoxon rank-sum tests. Entries here come from immuneACCESS through TCRdb and include only in-frame sequences with V and J called. Some clones fail to appear in such tables; in the studies checked, an unresolved V gene covers under half of the shortfall, and the cause of the remainder is unknown. The D gene and trimming were derived from the DNA, and the V and J assignments and clone size from that table. Across this sample there are about 440,000 clones, with around nine tenths seen only once. The ten top clones hold roughly 13% of the sample.

The sequence joins TRBV4-3 to TRBJ2-7, and TRBD1 aligns with 9 junction nucleotides. The receptor comes from a person aged 18-60 years who received the Ad26.COV2.S COVID-19 vaccine or a placebo. The sample in question was peripheral blood, obtained in a trial of Ad26.COV2.S vaccine versus placebo. This receptor has the CDR3 CASSRGTGRYEQYF. The DNA is as follows: TGCGCCAGCAGTCGGGGGACAGGGAGGTACGAGCAGTACTTC.